Presented here are 27 T cell receptor beta chains from one specimen sequenced in a study of T cell clonality in common variable immunodeficiency. Generated by immunoSEQ multiplex PCR, the TCRdb table keeps only in-frame clones and is missing some. Recorded here are tens of thousands of clones, none singletons. The sample consisted of peripheral blood mononuclear cells. The receptors were gathered from a person aged 18 to 70 in good health.

This clone was counted many times. Coverage ceases 3 residues before the CDR3 finishes, and the germline J gene fills in the end. V usage is TRBV7-9 and J usage is TRBJ1-1; D gene unclear. Germline CDR1 and CDR2: SEHNR and FQNEAQ (reference sequence). The V gene lost 7 bases and the J gene lost 6 bases, with 15 bases spanning the gap. The CDR3 covers 13 residues. The CDR3 loop is CASTPYGQAEAFF. The part of the CDR3 DNA that was read is TGTGCCAGCACCCCTTATGGGCAAGCTGAA.

This clone showed up many times. The CDR3 is cut off 3 residues early in the read; its end comes from the germline J gene. The gene calls are TRBV15 and TRBJ1-2, with D possibly matching TRBD1 (5 bases). V lost 0 bases and J 4 bases, leaving 12 bases between the germline ends. The CDR3 sequence is 15 residues long. Germline CDR1 LNHNV, CDR2 YYDKDF (reference sequence). CDR3 in amino acids: CATSREGATFYGYTF. CDR3 bases read: TGTGCCACCAGCAGAGAAGGGGCTACCTTCTATGGC.

This clone was counted many times. The junction differs from germline at one of its ends, possibly a read error. The CDR3 is cut off 3 residues early in the read; its end comes from the germline J gene. V usage is TRBV4-2 and J usage is TRBJ1-3; D not certain. Germline CDR1 is LGHNA and CDR2 is YNFKEQ. The CDR3 length is 18 residues. The CDR3 loop is CASSQDWVDSYSGNTIYF. The part of the CDR3 DNA that was read is TGCGCCAGCAGCCAAGATTGGGTGGACTCCTACTCTGGAAACACC.

This clone showed up just a few times. The CDR3 end lies 3 residues beyond the end of the read and is filled in from the germline J gene. The V gene is TRBV7-6, the J gene TRBJ1-4; D unclear. The germline gives CDR1 SGHVS, CDR2 FNYEAQ. The CDR3 runs 17 residues. The ends were cut back, 1 base at V and 0 bases at J, with 12 bases in the middle. The CDR3 sequence: CASSLGSSAATNEKLFF. Partial CDR3 DNA: TGTGCCAGCAGCTTAGGTTCGTCAGCGGCAACTAATGAAAAA.

Of note for this clone: This may come from a read error, since a much larger clone is one base off. The sample contains more than one DNA sequence encoding this CDR3. The CDR3 bases that were read are TGCGCCAGTAGTCCTGTGGAAGGCGGGAGGTACGAG. Protein: CASSPVEGGRYE. In full, the CDR3 is CASSPVEGGRYEQYF. The V and J genes are TRBV19 and TRBJ2-7, with 8 bases identical to TRBD2. Read data end 3 residues before the CDR3 end; the end is taken from the germline J gene. From germline, CDR1 is LNHDA and CDR2 SQIVND (reference sequence). The CDR3 covers 15 residues.

A few counts support this clone. Coverage ceases 3 residues before the CDR3 finishes, and the germline J gene fills in the end. This chain uses TRBV6-2 or TRBV6-3 with TRBJ2-3, with 7 bases lining up with TRBD1. The CDR3 is made up of 12 amino acids. From germline, CDR1 is MNHEY and CDR2 SVGEGT. The CDR3 here is CASNQGVQPQYF. The covered CDR3 bases are TGTGCCAGCAATCAGGGGGTTCAGCCG.

Turning to this clone: The observed sequence ends 3 residues before the CDR3 terminus, with the missing tail filled in from the germline J gene. V usage is TRBV7-2 and J usage is TRBJ1-2; D is undetermined. In germline, CDR1 is SGHTA, CDR2 FQGNSA. CDR3 size: 13 residues. The CDR3 sequence is CASSSSDLGGYTF. CDR3 DNA, as far as it was read: TGTGCCAGCAGCTCTAGCGACCTGGGAGGC.

As for this clone: The CDR3 end falls 3 residues outside the read, so it is completed with the germline J gene. This chain connects TRBV19 to TRBJ1-1, with a weak D call TRBD1 (5 bases). The CDR3 has 14 amino acids. Trimming stripped 4 bases from V and 1 base from J, with 10 bases between. Looked up from germline, CDR1 is LNHDA and CDR2 is SQIVND (reference sequence). The CDR3 spells CASSTGIGNTEAFF. The part of the CDR3 DNA that was read is TGTGCCAGTAGTACAGGGATTGGGAACACTGAA. The full variable domain, rest sourced from reference TRBV19 and TRBJ1-1, is DGGITQSPKYLFRKEGQNVTLSCEQNLNHDAMYWYRQDPGQGLRLIYYSQIVNDFQKGDIAEGYSVSREKKESFPLTVTSAQKNPTAFYLCASSTGIGNTEAFFGQGTRLTVV.

On this clone: The CDR3 goes on 3 residues after the read ends, and that part is filled in from the germline J gene. This rearrangement joins TRBV2 to TRBJ1-2; the match to TRBD1 covers 11 bases. Germline V gives CDR1 SNHLY, CDR2 FYNNEI. The CDR3 spans 13 residues. CDR3 DNA (partial): TGTGCCGGCACCGGGACAGGGGGAAGTGAC. It codes for CAGTGTGGSD. The whole CDR3 protein reads CAGTGTGGSDYTF.

There are a few counts of this clone. Read coverage stops 3 residues before the CDR3 terminus; the germline J gene supplies the remainder. The sample carries other DNA sequences with the same CDR3. This chain joins TRBV5-6 and TRBJ1-2, with D hard to call. The CDR3 runs to 13 residues. From germline, CDR1 is SGHDT and CDR2 YYEEEE. Between the trimmed V and J ends, which lost 4 bases and 3 bases, there was a span of 10 bases. The CDR3 bases that were read are TGTGCCAGCAGCCCAGACATCTACTATGGC. It encodes CASSPDIYYG. In full, the CDR3 is CASSPDIYYGYTF.

This clone was observed many times. An end of the junction differs from the germline gene, which may be a read error. The read stops 3 residues short of the end of the CDR3; the missing end is completed from the germline J gene. The chain joins TRBV7-7 to TRBJ2-3; D is unclear. CDR3 size: 13 residues. Germline CDR1 SSHAT, CDR2 FNYEAQ (reference sequence). Here the CDR3 reads CASSLASTDTQYF. CDR3 DNA (partial): TGTGCTAGCAGCTTAGCTAGTACAGATACG.

Many counts were recorded for this clone. The DNA ends 3 residues before the CDR3 does, and the rest of the CDR3 is filled in from the germline J gene. This sequence joins TRBV19 and TRBJ1-4; the D is unclear. Between the trimmed V and J ends, which lost 5 bases and 2 bases, there was a span of 18 bases. CDR1 LNHDA and CDR2 SQIVND come from the germline V gene (reference sequence). CDR3 length: 17 residues. The CDR3 DNA, read in part, is TGTGCCAGTAGTGCAACCCCAACCGGGGTCACTAATGAAAAA. It yields the protein CASSATPTGVTNEK. The complete CDR3 protein is CASSATPTGVTNEKLFF. Based on the CDR3 plus reference TRBV19 and TRBJ1-4, the full variable domain is DGGITQSPKYLFRKEGQNVTLSCEQNLNHDAMYWYRQDPGQGLRLIYYSQIVNDFQKGDIAEGYSVSREKKESFPLTVTSAQKNPTAFYLCASSATPTGVTNEKLFFGSGTQLSVL.

Many counts were recorded for this clone. Sequence at one end of the junction differs from germline and may be a read error. The read ends 3 residues before the CDR3 terminus; that terminus is restored from the germline J gene. The rearrangement joins TRBV4-2 to TRBJ1-1; possibly TRBD1 for D (6 bases). Germline CDR1 reads LGHNA; CDR2 reads YNFKEQ. The CDR3 contains 14 residues. CDR3 sequence reads: CASSYEQGNTEAFF. The CDR3 DNA, read in part, is TGCGCCAGCAGTTACGAACAGGGGAACACTGAA.

This clone was counted a few times. Coverage ceases 3 residues before the CDR3 finishes, and the germline J gene fills in the end. The rearrangement joins TRBV19 to TRBJ1-2, with D possibly being TRBD1 (6 bases). The V end lost 7 bases, the J end lost 2 bases, and 17 bases lay between the germline ends. The germline gives CDR1 LNHDA, CDR2 SQIVND (reference sequence). The length of the CDR3 is 15 residues. Partial CDR3 DNA: TGTGCCAGTAAGAACCGGGCAGGGGAGAACTATGGC. This codes for CASKNRAGENYG. The CDR3 reads in full as CASKNRAGENYGYTF.

This clone was seen at least ten times. The read terminates 3 residues before the CDR3 end, so the remaining end is supplied by the germline J gene. The chain joins TRBV20-1 to TRBJ1-1, with 7 bases lining up with TRBD1. Trimming took 2 bases from V and 5 from J; bases not matched to a gene: 5. Germline V lookup: CDR1 DFQATT, CDR2 SNEGSKA (reference sequence). The CDR3 has 13 residues. This CDR3 is CSARRDRETEAFF. Incomplete CDR3 DNA: TGCAGTGCTAGACGCGACAGGGAGACTGAA.

This clone was found many times. The DNA ends 3 residues before the CDR3 does, and the rest of the CDR3 is filled in from the germline J gene. This chain links TRBV29-1 with TRBJ2-3; the match to TRBD1 covers 7 bases. The CDR3 sequence is 14 residues long. The ends lost 7 bases at V and 5 bases at J; junction bases unmatched: 12. Looked up from germline, CDR1 is SQVTM and CDR2 is ANQGSEA. CDR3: CSGEARGRVDTQYF. The covered CDR3 bases are TGCAGCGGAGAGGCAAGGGGGCGCGTAGATACG.

This clone has ten or more counts. With the read ending 3 residues before the CDR3 end, the germline J gene is used to fill in that end. This chain connects TRBV6-2 or TRBV6-3 to TRBJ1-1; D unclear. The CDR3 has 13 residues. The V end was cut by 2 bases, the J end by 5 bases, with 9 bases between. Germline assignment: CDR1 MNHEY and CDR2 SVGEGT. The CDR3 reads CASSYGPGTEAFF. The CDR3 bases that were read are TGTGCCAGCAGTTACGGACCGGGGACTGAA.

This clone appeared a few times. The read terminates 3 residues ahead of where the CDR3 ends, so the germline J gene completes it. The chain employs TRBV18 and TRBJ2-7; 12 bases match TRBD2. The CDR3 covers 17 residues. Germline loops: CDR1 KGHSH, CDR2 LQKENI. J lost 6 bases, V lost 4 bases, and 13 bases had no gene match. The sequenced part of the CDR3 DNA is TGTGCCAGCTCACGCTTGAGGTCGGCTAGCGGGGGGGCCGAG. Amino acid sequence: CASSRLRSASGGAE. The whole CDR3 reads CASSRLRSASGGAEQYF.

Ten or more counts support this clone. The CDR3 end falls 3 residues outside the read, so it is completed with the germline J gene. The gene calls are TRBV13 and TRBJ2-7, with TRBD2 as a possible D gene (7 bases). Germline V lookup: CDR1 PRHDT, CDR2 FYEKMQ (reference sequence). V shed 6 bases and J shed 5 bases, with 14 bases lying between them. The CDR3 consists of 13 residues. CDR3 DNA (partial): TGTGCCAGCAGTTCAGGGGAGGGAGACGAG. As protein: CASSSGEGDE. The full-length CDR3 reads as CASSSGEGDEQYF.

This clone has a count of ten or more. The read ends 3 residues shy of where the CDR3 ends; the end is completed using the germline J gene. The same CDR3 arises from other DNA sequences in this sample as well. The rearrangement joins TRBV7-2 to TRBJ1-3; a weak D match, TRBD1 (6 bases). There are 14 residues in the CDR3. V was pared by 5 bases and J by 0 bases, with 8 bases between. The germline V gene has CDR1 SGHTA and CDR2 FQGNSA. The covered CDR3 bases are TGTGCCAGCAGCAGGACAGCCTCTGGAAACACC. As protein: CASSRTASGNT. The full-length CDR3 reads as CASSRTASGNTIYF.

This clone was detected many times. A junction end diverges from the germline sequence, so it may reflect a read error. The CDR3 is cut off 3 residues early in the read; its end comes from the germline J gene. The rearrangement joins TRBV7-7 to TRBJ2-5; D remains ambiguous. The CDR3 covers 14 residues. Looked up from germline, CDR1 is SSHAT and CDR2 is FNYEAQ (reference sequence). The sequenced CDR3 bases are TGTGCTAGCAGCTTGTCTGGATCGGGAGAGACC. It specifies CASSLSGSGET. The CDR3 as a whole reads CASSLSGSGETQYF.

This clone was seen a handful of times. The sequenced fragment ends 3 residues before the CDR3 boundary, so the rest is inferred from the germline J gene. The chain has TRBV20-1 and TRBJ2-1; 7 nucleotides line up with TRBD2. The CDR3 extends over 16 amino acids. Unmatched junction bases numbered 16, after V lost 6 bases and J lost 5 bases. Germline V CDR1 and CDR2: DFQATT, SNEGSKA (reference sequence). Incomplete CDR3 DNA: TGCAGTGCGCACCCGGGGCGGGGACTACTTAACAATGAG. It yields the protein CSAHPGRGLLNNE. The entire CDR3 protein is CSAHPGRGLLNNEQFF.

A remark on this clone: The read terminates 3 residues before the CDR3 end, so the remaining end is supplied by the germline J gene. This chain links TRBV27 with TRBJ2-7; TRBD1 aligns across 8 bases. This CDR3 region has 15 residues. The germline V gene encodes CDR1 MNHEY and CDR2 SMNVEV (reference sequence). J was trimmed by 3 bases and V by 5 bases; bases with no gene match: 9. The part of the CDR3 DNA that was read is TGTGCCAGCAGTACCCTTGACAGGGGCCTCTACGAG. This encodes CASSTLDRGLYE. The whole CDR3 region reads CASSTLDRGLYEQYF.

Many counts were recorded for this clone. The observed sequence ends 3 residues before the CDR3 terminus, with the missing tail filled in from the germline J gene. The chain links TRBV14 to TRBJ1-1; D possibly corresponds to TRBD1 (6 bases). The CDR3 loop spans 15 amino acids. Germline-derived CDR1 and CDR2 are SGHDN and FVKESK. The V end lost 7 bases, the J end lost 5 bases, and 20 bases lay between the germline ends. CDR3 in amino acids: CASTPTWGRGTEAFF. The part of the CDR3 DNA that was read is TGTGCCAGCACCCCGACCTGGGGGCGCGGGACTGAA.

This clone was found many times. Here the CDR3 reads CSALFGTVNNEQFF. The covered CDR3 bases are TGCAGTGCCCTTTTCGGGACAGTCAACAATGAG. This rearrangement joins TRBV20-1 to TRBJ2-1; TRBD1 matches 7 bases. The read ends 3 residues before the CDR3 terminus; that terminus is restored from the germline J gene. V shed 6 bases and J 5 bases; nucleotides not matched to a gene: 10. The CDR3 spans 14 residues. Germline CDR1 and CDR2: DFQATT and SNEGSKA (reference sequence).

This clone was detected ten times or more. The CDR3 is cut off 3 residues early in the read; its end comes from the germline J gene. This chain connects TRBV9 to TRBJ1-4; D call uncertain. Germline assignment: CDR1 SGDLS and CDR2 YYNGEE. Trimming pared 0 bases from V and 5 bases from J, leaving 14 bases between. The CDR3 loop spans 16 amino acids. The sequenced part of the CDR3 DNA is TGTGCCAGCAGCGTAGGGGAAGGACTATCCAATGAAAAA. This sequence encodes CASSVGEGLSNEK. The CDR3 in its entirety is CASSVGEGLSNEKLFF.

This clone was seen ten or more times. Sequencing ends 3 residues short of the CDR3 end; the germline J gene provides the rest. The V and J genes are TRBV18 and TRBJ2-7; the D gene is possibly TRBD1 (5 bases). The CDR3 spans 15 residues. V lost 4 bases to trimming and J lost 1 base, with 14 bases between them. In germline, CDR1 is KGHSH, CDR2 LQKENI. CDR3 region: CASSRGQGISYEQYF. The CDR3 DNA, read in part, is TGTGCCAGCTCACGAGGACAAGGGATATCCTACGAG. The full variable domain, in which reference TRBV18 and TRBJ2-7 provide the parts outside the CDR3, is NAGVMQNPRHLVRRRGQEARLRCSPMKGHSHVYWYRQLPEEGLKFMVYLQKENIIDESGMPKERFSAEFPKEGPSILRIQQVVRGDSAAYFCASSRGQGISYEQYFGPGTRLTVT.